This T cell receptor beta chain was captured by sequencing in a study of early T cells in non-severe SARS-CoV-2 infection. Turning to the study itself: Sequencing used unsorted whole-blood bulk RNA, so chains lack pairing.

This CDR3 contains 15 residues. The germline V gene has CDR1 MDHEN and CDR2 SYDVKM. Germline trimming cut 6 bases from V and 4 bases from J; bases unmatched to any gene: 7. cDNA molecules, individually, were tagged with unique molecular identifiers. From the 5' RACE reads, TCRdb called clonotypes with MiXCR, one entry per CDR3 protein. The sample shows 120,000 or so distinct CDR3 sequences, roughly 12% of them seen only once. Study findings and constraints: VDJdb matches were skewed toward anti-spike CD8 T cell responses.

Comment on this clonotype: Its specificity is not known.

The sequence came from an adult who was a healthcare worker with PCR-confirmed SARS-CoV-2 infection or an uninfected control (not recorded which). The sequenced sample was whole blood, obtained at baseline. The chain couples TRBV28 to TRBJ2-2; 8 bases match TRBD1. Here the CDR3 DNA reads TGTGCCAGCAGAGCCGGGACAGGTTTCACCGGGGAGCTGTTTTTT. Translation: CASRAGTGFTGELFF.